These 26 T cell receptor beta chains originate from one sample sequenced in a study of CXCR3-negative and CXCR3-positive naive CD8 T cells. Regarding the study as a whole: The TRB CDR3s that CXCR3-positive naive cells carried were more hydrophobic than those of CXCR3-negative naive cells.

UMI-labeled 5' RACE TRB cDNA libraries were prepared from the cells. TCRdb re-called the 5' RACE reads; one entry per CDR3 protein, DNA not given. The table lists 4,500 to 5,000 distinct CDR3 sequences. No antigen is known for these receptors. The sequenced sample consisted of naive CXCR3+ CD8+ T cells from blood. Subset defined: CD45RO-CCR7+CD27+CD95- naive CD8+ T cells expressing CXCR3 (TNR3+). Source of these receptors: a human donor in good health. Some clones in this sample may be carry-over from other donors' samples.

By frequency, this clonotype registers medium-sized (0.01 to 0.1%). The genes are TRBV29-1 and TRBJ2-3; the TCRdb D gene call, TRBD2, has no DNA to confirm it. CDR1 SQVTM and CDR2 ANQGSEA come from the germline V gene. This CDR3 contains 16 residues. The chain's CDR3 is CSVEGATEAGADTQYF.

This sequence joins TRBV29-1 and TRBJ2-7; TCRdb reports TRBD1, a call that lacks DNA to check it against. The CDR3 spans 11 residues. CDR1 is SQVTM and CDR2 is ANQGSEA in the germline V gene. The CDR3 spells CSVWTGSEQYF.

The J gene is TRBJ2-7, the V gene TRBV7-9; checking the TCRdb D call of TRBD1 is not possible without DNA. The CDR3 has 16 residues. Looked up from germline, CDR1 is SEHNR and CDR2 is FQNEAQ (reference sequence). CDR3 amino acids: CASSFPPDGISYEQYF.

This sequence joins TRBV28 and TRBJ2-1; absent DNA, TCRdb's TRBD1 call cannot be checked. The CDR3 runs to 17 residues. Looked up from germline, CDR1 is MDHEN and CDR2 is SYDVKM. CDR3 region: CASSLAVRDRIYNEQFF.

This chain links TRBV6-6 with TRBJ1-1. The germline gives CDR1 MNHNY, CDR2 SVGAGI (reference sequence). This CDR3 contains 16 residues. This CDR3 reads CASSYSEAVTNTEAFF.

This clonotype is deemed medium-sized by its frequency. The chain couples TRBV29-1 to TRBJ2-7. Germline lookup yields CDR1 SQVTM and CDR2 ANQGSEA. The length of the CDR3 is 13 residues. The CDR3: CSVEETVSYEQYF.

This rearrangement joins TRBV5-1 to TRBJ2-7; lacking DNA, the TRBD1 call made by TCRdb goes unchecked. Per the germline V gene, CDR1 is SGHRS and CDR2 is YFSETQ. CDR3 length equals 14 residues. The CDR3 is CARSRGTENYEQYF.

This clonotype is medium-sized (0.01 to 0.1%) by frequency. V is TRBV13 and J is TRBJ1-1; the TCRdb call, TRBD1, lacks DNA for checking. CDR1 and CDR2 from the germline V gene are PRHDT and FYEKMQ (reference sequence). The CDR3 has 18 amino acids. CDR3 region: CASSLLGQGGIDFTEAFF.

This clonotype is identified as medium-sized from frequency. The chain has TRBV11-2 and TRBJ2-7. Per the germline V gene, CDR1 is SGHAT and CDR2 is FQNNGV. This CDR3 contains 13 residues. The CDR3 sequence: CASSLSLLREQYF.

This clonotype counts as medium-sized by frequency. V is TRBV27 and J is TRBJ2-5. The CDR3 totals 14 residues. The germline V gene encodes CDR1 MNHEY and CDR2 SMNVEV (reference sequence). CDR3 sequence reads: CASSLTDSGETQYF.

The chain links TRBV5-1 to TRBJ1-1; TCRdb designates TRBD1, a call that cannot be tested without DNA. Germline V gene data show CDR1 as SGHRS and CDR2 as YFSETQ. CDR3 size: 14 residues. The CDR3 loop is CASSYRGPDTEAFF.

The chain carries TRBV7-6 and TRBJ2-7; absent DNA, TCRdb's TRBD1 call cannot be checked. From germline, CDR1 is SGHVS and CDR2 FNYEAQ. The CDR3 has 13 residues. The CDR3 spells CASRSGQGYEQYF. Full variable domain (outside the CDR3, taken from reference TRBV7-6 and TRBJ2-7): GAGVSQSPRYKVTKRGQDVALRCDPISGHVSLYWYRQALGQGPEFLTYFNYEAQQDKSGLPNDRFSAERPEGSISTLTIQRTEQRDSAMYRCASRSGQGYEQYFGPGTRLTVT.

The chain joins TRBV28 to TRBJ2-7; the TRBD1 assignment by TCRdb is unverifiable without DNA. This CDR3 is built from 13 residues. In germline, CDR1 is MDHEN, CDR2 SYDVKM. CDR3: CASTYSQGSEQYF.

The rearrangement joins TRBV29-1 to TRBJ2-1; the TCRdb D gene call, TRBD2, has no DNA to confirm it. CDR1 and CDR2 (germline): SQVTM, ANQGSEA. This CDR3 region has 13 residues. Here the CDR3 reads CSVRGSSYNEQFF.

The chain employs TRBV11-2 and TRBJ2-1; the TRBD1 assignment by TCRdb is unverifiable without DNA. Germline V lookup: CDR1 SGHAT, CDR2 FQNNGV. The CDR3 loop spans 12 amino acids. This CDR3 reads CASTDRDNEQFF.

The rearrangement links TRBV12-3 or TRBV12-4 to TRBJ2-3; the D call from TCRdb, TRBD2, cannot be confirmed without DNA. This CDR3 has 16 residues. The CDR3 here is CASSLRSGGTTDTQYF.

The rearrangement joins TRBV29-1 to TRBJ2-1. Germline V gene sequence: CDR1 SQVTM, CDR2 ANQGSEA. CDR3 size: 14 residues. The CDR3 spells CSVRTVSSYNEQFF.

Its frequency marks this clonotype as medium-sized. The genes are TRBV29-1 and TRBJ2-4. Germline V gene data show CDR1 as SQVTM and CDR2 as ANQGSEA. CDR3 length: 11 amino acids. The CDR3 sequence: CSVGSGNIQYF.

The rearrangement uses TRBV15 and TRBJ2-1; the TCRdb call, TRBD2, lacks DNA for checking. CDR1 and CDR2 from the germline V gene are LNHNV and YYDKDF (reference sequence). The CDR3 totals 18 residues. CDR3 loop: CATSRDRGASGLYNEQFF.

V usage is TRBV2 and J usage is TRBJ2-5; the TCRdb call, TRBD1, lacks DNA for checking. The CDR3 spans 15 residues. CDR1 SNHLY and CDR2 FYNNEI come from the germline V gene. This chain's CDR3 is CASSEATGSLKTQYF.

This clonotype ranks as medium-sized in terms of frequency. CDR3 sequence reads: CASSLAQGYNEQFF. The gene calls are TRBV7-9 and TRBJ2-1; the TRBD1 assignment by TCRdb is unverifiable without DNA. CDR3 size: 14 residues. Germline CDR1 and CDR2: SEHNR and FQNEAQ (reference sequence).

The genes are TRBV11-1 and TRBJ1-1; the D gene TCRdb calls, TRBD1, cannot be checked with no DNA. The CDR3 runs 13 residues. Germline-derived CDR1 and CDR2 are SGHAT and FQDESV (reference sequence). CDR3 in amino acids: CASSLGGNTEAFF.

The V gene is TRBV11-3, the J gene TRBJ2-3. Germline-derived CDR1 and CDR2 are SGHNT and YENEEA. The CDR3 is made up of 13 amino acids. CDR3 sequence reads: CASSFWSTDTQYF. Based on the CDR3 plus reference TRBV11-3 and TRBJ2-3, the full variable domain is EAGVVQSPRYKIIEKKQPVAFWCNPISGHNTLYWYLQNLGQGPELLIRYENEEAVDDSQLPKDRFSAERLKGVDSTLKIQPAELGDSAVYLCASSFWSTDTQYFGPGTRLTVL.

CDR3 amino acids: CASSPADGYEQYF. The rearrangement links TRBV13 to TRBJ2-7; TCRdb returns TRBD2, unconfirmable since there is no DNA. The V gene's germline CDR1 is PRHDT and CDR2 FYEKMQ (reference sequence). This CDR3 is 13 amino acids long.

V and J are TRBV20-1 and TRBJ2-5. CDR3 size: 14 residues. Germline CDR1 reads DFQATT; CDR2 reads SNEGSKA (reference sequence). The CDR3 here is CSAIPTAYQETQYF.

This clonotype is called medium-sized based on its frequency. The chain is built from TRBV29-1 and TRBJ2-1; there is no DNA to check the TCRdb D call of TRBD1. The CDR3 is made up of 14 amino acids. Germline V gives CDR1 SQVTM, CDR2 ANQGSEA. The CDR3 is CSVETGSKSDEQFF.